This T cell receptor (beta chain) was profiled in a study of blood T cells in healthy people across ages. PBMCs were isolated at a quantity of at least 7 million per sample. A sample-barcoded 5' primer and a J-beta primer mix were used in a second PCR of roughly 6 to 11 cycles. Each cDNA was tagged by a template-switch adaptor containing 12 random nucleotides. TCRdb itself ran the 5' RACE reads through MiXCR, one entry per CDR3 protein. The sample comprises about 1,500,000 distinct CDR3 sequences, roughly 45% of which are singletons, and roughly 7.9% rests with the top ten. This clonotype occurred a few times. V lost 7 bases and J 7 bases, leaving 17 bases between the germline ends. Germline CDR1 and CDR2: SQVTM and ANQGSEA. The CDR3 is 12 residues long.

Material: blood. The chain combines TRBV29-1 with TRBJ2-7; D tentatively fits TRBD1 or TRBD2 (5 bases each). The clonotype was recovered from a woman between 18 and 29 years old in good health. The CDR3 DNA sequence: TGCAGCGCTTTCCGGGGCCAGGGAGAGCAGTACTTC. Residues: CSAFRGQGEQYF.